This TCR beta chain was recorded in a study of radiation and T cells in renal cell carcinoma. Germline CDR1 is MGHDK and CDR2 is SYGVNS. The CDR3 length is 14 residues. With V trimmed by 7 bases and J by 4 bases, 9 bases remained unmatched. Time point meaning: baseline pretreatment blood. As to treatment: 15 Gy SBRT to primary tumor, nephrectomy 4 weeks later. The tumor was a clear cell renal cell carcinoma. Sequencing used immunoSEQ multiplex PCR; TCRdb keeps in-frame clones, though not all of them. The table includes 90,000 to 95,000 clones, 82% detected once. The TCR sequence derives from a man aged 55 to 70 with renal cell carcinoma. The chain combines TRBV25-1 with TRBJ2-7; the match to TRBD1 covers 8 bases. The specimen was blood, collected from a patient whose treatment included radiotherapy and nephrectomy. The CDR3 protein is CASTAGQVPYEQYF. CDR3 bases: TGTGCCAGCACCGCGGGACAGGTCCCGTACGAGCAGTACTTC.